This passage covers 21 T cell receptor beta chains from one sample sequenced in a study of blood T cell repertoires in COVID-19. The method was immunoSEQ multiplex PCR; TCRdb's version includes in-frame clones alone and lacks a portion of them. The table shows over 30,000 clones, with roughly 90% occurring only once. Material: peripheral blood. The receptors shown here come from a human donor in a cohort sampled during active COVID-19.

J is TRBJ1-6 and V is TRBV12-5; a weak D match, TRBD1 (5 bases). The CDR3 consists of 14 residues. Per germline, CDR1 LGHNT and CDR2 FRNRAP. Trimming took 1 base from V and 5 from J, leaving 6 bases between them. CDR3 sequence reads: CASGLGQNNSPLHF. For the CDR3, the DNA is TGTGCTAGTGGTTTGGGACAGAATAATTCACCCCTCCACTTT. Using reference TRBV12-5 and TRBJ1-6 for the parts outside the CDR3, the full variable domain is DARVTQTPRHKVTEMGQEVTMRCQPILGHNTVFWYRQTMMQGLELLAYFRNRAPLDDSGMPKDRFSAEMPDATLATLKIQPSEPRDSAVYFCASGLGQNNSPLHFGNGTRLTVT.

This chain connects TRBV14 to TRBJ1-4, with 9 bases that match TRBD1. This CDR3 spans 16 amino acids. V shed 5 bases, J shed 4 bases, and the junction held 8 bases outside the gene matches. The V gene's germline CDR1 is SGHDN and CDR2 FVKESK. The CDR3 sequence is CASSEGQGRLNEKLFF. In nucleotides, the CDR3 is TGTGCCAGCAGCGAGGGACAGGGACGGCTTAATGAAAAACTGTTTTTT.

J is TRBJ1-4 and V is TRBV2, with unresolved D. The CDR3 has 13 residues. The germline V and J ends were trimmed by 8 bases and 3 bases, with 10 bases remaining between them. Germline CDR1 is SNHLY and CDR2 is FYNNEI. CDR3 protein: CASGPPPNEKLFF. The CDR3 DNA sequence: TGTGCCAGCGGGCCACCACCTAATGAAAAACTGTTTTTT. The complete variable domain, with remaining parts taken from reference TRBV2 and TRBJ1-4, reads EPEVTQTPSHQVTQMGQEVILRCVPISNHLYFYWYRQILGQKVEFLVSFYNNEISEKSEIFDDQFSVERPDGSNFTLKIRSTKLEDSAMYFCASGPPPNEKLFFGSGTQLSVL.

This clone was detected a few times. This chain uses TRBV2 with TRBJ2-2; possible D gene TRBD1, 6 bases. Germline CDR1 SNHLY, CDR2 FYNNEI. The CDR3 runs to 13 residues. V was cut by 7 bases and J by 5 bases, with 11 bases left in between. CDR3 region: CASTQGGTGELFF. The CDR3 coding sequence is TGTGCCAGCACACAGGGCGGGACCGGGGAGCTGTTTTTT.

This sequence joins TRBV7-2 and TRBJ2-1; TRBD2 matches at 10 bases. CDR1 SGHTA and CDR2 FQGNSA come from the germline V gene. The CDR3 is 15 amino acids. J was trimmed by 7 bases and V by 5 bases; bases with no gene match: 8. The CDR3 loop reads CASSPPASGSNEQFF. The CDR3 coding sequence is TGTGCCAGCAGCCCGCCGGCTAGCGGGAGTAATGAGCAGTTCTTC. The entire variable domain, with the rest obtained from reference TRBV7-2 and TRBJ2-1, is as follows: GAGVSQSPSNKVTEKGKDVELRCDPISGHTALYWYRQSLGQGLEFLIYFQGNSAPDKSGLPSDRFSAERTGGSVSTLTIQRTQQEDSAVYLCASSPPASGSNEQFFGPGTRLTVL.

The CDR3 DNA reads as TGTGCCAGTAGTCTCGAGGGAAACACCATATATTTT. It yields the protein CASSLEGNTIYF. This sequence joins TRBV19 and TRBJ1-3, with D uncertain. Trimming removed 5 bases from V and 4 bases from J, with 6 bases in between. Germline CDR1 is LNHDA and CDR2 is SQIVND (reference sequence). There are 12 residues in the CDR3.

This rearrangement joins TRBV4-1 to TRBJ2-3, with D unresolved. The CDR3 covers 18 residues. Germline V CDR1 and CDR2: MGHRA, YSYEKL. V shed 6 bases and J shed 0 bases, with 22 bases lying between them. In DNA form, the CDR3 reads TGCGCCAGCAGACTCACTGTTTACAGTGAATCTAGCACAGATACGCAGTATTTT. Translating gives CASRLTVYSESSTDTQYF.

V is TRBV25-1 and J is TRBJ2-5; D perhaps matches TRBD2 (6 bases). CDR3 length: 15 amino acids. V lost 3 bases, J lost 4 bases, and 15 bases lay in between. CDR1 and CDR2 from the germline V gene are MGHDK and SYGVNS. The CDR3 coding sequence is TGTGCCAGCAGTGATAGTATCGGGAGAGGAGAGACCCAGTACTTC. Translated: CASSDSIGRGETQYF.

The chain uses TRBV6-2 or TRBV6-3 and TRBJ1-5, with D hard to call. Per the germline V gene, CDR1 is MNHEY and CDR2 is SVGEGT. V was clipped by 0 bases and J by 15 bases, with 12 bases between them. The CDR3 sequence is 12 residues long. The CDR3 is CASSYSGGLLHF. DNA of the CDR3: TGTGCCAGCAGTTACTCTGGAGGCCTCTTGCATTTT.

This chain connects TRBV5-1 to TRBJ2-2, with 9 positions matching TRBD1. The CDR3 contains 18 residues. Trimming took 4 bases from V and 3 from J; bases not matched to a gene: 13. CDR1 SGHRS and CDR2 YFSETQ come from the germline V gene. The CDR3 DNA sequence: TGCGCCAGCAGCGGGACTTTGGGACAGGGTTATGACACCGGGGAGCTGTTTTTT. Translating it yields CASSGTLGQGYDTGELFF. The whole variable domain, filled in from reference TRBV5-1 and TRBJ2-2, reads KAGVTQTPRYLIKTRGQQVTLSCSPISGHRSVSWYQQTPGQGLQFLFEYFSETQRNKGNFPGRFSGRQFSNSRSEMNVSTLELGDSALYLCASSGTLGQGYDTGELFFGEGSRLTVL.

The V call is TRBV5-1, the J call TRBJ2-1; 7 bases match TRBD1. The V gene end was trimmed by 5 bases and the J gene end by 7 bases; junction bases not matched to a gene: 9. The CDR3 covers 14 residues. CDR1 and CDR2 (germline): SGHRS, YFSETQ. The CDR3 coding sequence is TGCGCCAGCAGTTCCGGGACAGAGGGTAATGAGCAGTTCTTC. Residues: CASSSGTEGNEQFF.

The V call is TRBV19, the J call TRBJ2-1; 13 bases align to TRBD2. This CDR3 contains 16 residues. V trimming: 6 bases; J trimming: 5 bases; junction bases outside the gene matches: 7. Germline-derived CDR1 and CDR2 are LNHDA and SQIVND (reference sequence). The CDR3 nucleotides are TGTGCCAGTAGCGACCCCGGGACTAGCGGGAACAATGAGCAGTTCTTC. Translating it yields CASSDPGTSGNNEQFF.

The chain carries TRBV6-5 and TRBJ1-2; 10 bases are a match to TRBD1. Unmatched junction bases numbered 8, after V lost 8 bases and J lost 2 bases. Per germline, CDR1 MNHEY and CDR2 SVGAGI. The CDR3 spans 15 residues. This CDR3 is CASRGTGDKNYGYTF. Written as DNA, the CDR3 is TGTGCCAGCCGAGGGACAGGGGATAAAAACTATGGCTACACCTTC.

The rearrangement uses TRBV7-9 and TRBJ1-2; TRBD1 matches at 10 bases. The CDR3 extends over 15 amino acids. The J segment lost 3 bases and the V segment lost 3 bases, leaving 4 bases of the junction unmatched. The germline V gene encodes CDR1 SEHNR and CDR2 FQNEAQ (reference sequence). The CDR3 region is CASSFDRGQDYGYTF. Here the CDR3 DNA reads TGTGCCAGCAGCTTCGACAGGGGGCAGGACTATGGCTACACCTTC.

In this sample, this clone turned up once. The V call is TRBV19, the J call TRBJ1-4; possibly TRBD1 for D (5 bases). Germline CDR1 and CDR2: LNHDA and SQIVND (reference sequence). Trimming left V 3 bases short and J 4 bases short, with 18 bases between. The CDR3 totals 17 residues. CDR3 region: CASSIFAPGRLNEKLFF. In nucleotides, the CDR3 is TGTGCCAGTAGTATTTTCGCGCCAGGGCGCCTTAATGAAAAACTGTTTTTT. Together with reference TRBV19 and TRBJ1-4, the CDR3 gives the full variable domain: DGGITQSPKYLFRKEGQNVTLSCEQNLNHDAMYWYRQDPGQGLRLIYYSQIVNDFQKGDIAEGYSVSREKKESFPLTVTSAQKNPTAFYLCASSIFAPGRLNEKLFFGSGTQLSVL.

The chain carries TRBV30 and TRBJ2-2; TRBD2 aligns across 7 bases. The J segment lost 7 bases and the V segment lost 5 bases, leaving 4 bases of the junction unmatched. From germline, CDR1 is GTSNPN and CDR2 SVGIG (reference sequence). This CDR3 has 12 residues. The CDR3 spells CAWGPGGGELFF. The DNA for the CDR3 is TGTGCCTGGGGGCCGGGGGGCGGGGAGCTGTTTTTT.

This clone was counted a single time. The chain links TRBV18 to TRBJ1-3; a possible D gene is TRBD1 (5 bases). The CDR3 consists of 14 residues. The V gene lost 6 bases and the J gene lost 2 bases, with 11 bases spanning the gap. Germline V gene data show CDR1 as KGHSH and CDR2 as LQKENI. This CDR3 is CASSPDSTGNTIYF. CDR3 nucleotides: TGTGCCAGCTCCCCTGACAGCACTGGAAACACCATATATTTT.

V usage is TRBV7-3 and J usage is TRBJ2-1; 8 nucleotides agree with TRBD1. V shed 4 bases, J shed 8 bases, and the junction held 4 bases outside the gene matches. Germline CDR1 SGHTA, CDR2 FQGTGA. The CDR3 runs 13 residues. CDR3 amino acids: CASSSAGGDEQFF. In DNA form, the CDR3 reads TGTGCCAGCAGCTCCGCAGGGGGCGATGAGCAGTTCTTC.

This CDR3 reads CASSPDLTSSEQYF. CDR3 sequence (DNA): TGTGCCAGCAGCCCGGACCTGACTAGTTCCGAGCAGTACTTC. The chain is built from TRBV5-4 and TRBJ2-7; D is perhaps TRBD2 (6 bases). Looked up from germline, CDR1 is SGHNT and CDR2 is YYREEE (reference sequence). Between the trimmed V and J ends, which lost 4 bases and 6 bases, there was a span of 17 bases. CDR3 size: 14 residues.

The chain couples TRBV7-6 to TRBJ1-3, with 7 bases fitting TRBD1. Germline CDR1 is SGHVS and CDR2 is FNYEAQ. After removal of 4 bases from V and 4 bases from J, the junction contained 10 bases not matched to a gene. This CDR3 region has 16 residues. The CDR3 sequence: CASSSRPGQKGNTIYF. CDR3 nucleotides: TGTGCCAGCAGCTCTAGACCGGGACAGAAAGGAAACACCATATATTTT.

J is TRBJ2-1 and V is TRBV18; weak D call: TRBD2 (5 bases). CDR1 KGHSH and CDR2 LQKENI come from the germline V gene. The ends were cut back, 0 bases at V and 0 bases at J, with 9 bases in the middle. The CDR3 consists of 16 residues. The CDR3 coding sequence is TGTGCCAGCTCACCACCCCTAGCCCCCTCCTACAATGAGCAGTTCTTC. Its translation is CASSPPLAPSYNEQFF.